This entry describes one T cell receptor beta chain. These data originate in a study of blood T cells in healthy people across ages. Germline values: CDR1 SGHTA, CDR2 FQGTGA. The trim removed 1 base at V and 0 bases at J, leaving 13 bases unmatched. This CDR3 is 21 amino acids long. For the second PCR, which ran for roughly 7 to 11 cycles, a sample-barcoded 5' primer and a J-beta primer mix were used. Carrying 12 random nucleotides, a template-switch adaptor labeled each individual cDNA molecule. TCRdb recomputed calls from the 5' RACE reads with MiXCR, one row per CDR3 protein. The sample has roughly 2 million distinct CDR3 sequences; 49% are singletons.

This clonotype was sampled from a woman aged 40 to 49 in good health. This sequence joins TRBV7-3 and TRBJ2-1; 12 positions match TRBD2. Source material: blood. CDR3 in amino acids: CASSLSGRVLAGGSSYNEQFF. CDR3 nucleotides: TGTGCCAGCAGCTTAAGTGGGAGGGTACTAGCGGGGGGCTCCTCCTACAATGAGCAGTTCTTC.